Given below is one T cell receptor (beta chain) in context. The PCR employed 60 Vbeta primers together with 13 Jbeta primers. Sequencing was performed with immunoSEQ multiplex PCR; in TCRdb, only in-frame clones are kept and a portion is missing. The table shows some 170,000 clones, with roughly 82% occurring only once. Everyone who donated was a healthy bone marrow donor. This record belongs to a study of cytomegalovirus exposure and HLA in healthy donors. Germline trimming cut 0 bases from V and 1 base from J; bases unmatched to any gene: 2. The CDR3 runs 16 residues. CDR1 is SGHRS and CDR2 is YFSETQ in the germline V gene.

The V and J genes are TRBV5-1 and TRBJ2-3, with 10 positions matching TRBD1. Source material: PBMCs. The sequence came from a man aged 45-65 years in good health and CMV-seropositive. CDR3 DNA sequence: TGCGCCAGCAGCTTGGCCGGGACAGGGGGCACAGATACGCAGTATTTT. It codes for CASSLAGTGGTDTQYF.